The 22 T cell receptor beta chains presented below share a single source sample, sequenced in a study of control samples from healthy donors and cancer patients. Measured with immunoSEQ multiplex PCR; TCRdb has only the in-frame clones, and not every one. The sample has about 63,000 clones, more than 75% seen once. Sequencing used PBMCs. These receptors originate from a woman aged 55-70 years with lung cancer.

This clone has just a few counts. The J gene is TRBJ2-6, the V gene TRBV3-1 (or the pseudogene TRBV3-2), with D hard to call. V lost 1 base, J lost 0 bases, and 4 bases lay in between. Germline V gene sequence: CDR1 LGHDT, CDR2 YNNKEL (reference sequence). The CDR3 contains 15 residues. This CDR3 is CASSQGISGANVLTF. The CDR3 region has the DNA TGTGCCAGCAGCCAAGGGATCTCTGGGGCCAACGTCCTGACTTTC.

DNA of the CDR3: TGTGCCAGCAGCGCCCGGGACAGAGGAAACACCATATATTTT. This sequence encodes CASSARDRGNTIYF. The chain has TRBV11-2 and TRBJ1-3; the match to TRBD1 covers 7 bases. Germline CDR1 SGHAT, CDR2 FQNNGV. The CDR3 length is 14 residues. V dropped 5 bases and J dropped 4; count of bases not matched to a gene: 5.

The V and J genes are TRBV18 and TRBJ1-5; D may be TRBD1 (6 bases). Germline V CDR1 and CDR2: KGHSH, LQKENI. V lost 8 bases to trimming and J lost 8 bases, with 25 bases between them. The length of the CDR3 is 16 residues. The CDR3 loop reads CASPILTGAAGEPQHF. The CDR3 coding sequence is TGTGCCAGCCCCATTCTTACGGGGGCGGCCGGGGAGCCCCAGCATTTT.

The chain is built from TRBV5-8 and TRBJ1-2; 7 bases are a match to TRBD1. V trimming: 0 bases; J trimming: 4 bases; junction bases outside the gene matches: 9. This CDR3 region has 16 residues. CDR1 SGHTS and CDR2 YDEGEE come from the germline V gene. CDR3 nucleotides: TGTGCCAGCAGCTTGGCCGGGACAGACGAACTCTATGGCTACACCTTC. Protein sequence: CASSLAGTDELYGYTF.

V is TRBV27 and J is TRBJ1-2; TRBD1 is a possible D gene (6 bases). The ends were cut back, 6 bases at V and 8 bases at J, with 22 bases in the middle. CDR3 length: 15 residues. From germline, CDR1 is MNHEY and CDR2 SMNVEV (reference sequence). The CDR3 protein is CASSPQVGGDGGYTF. The CDR3 nucleotides read TGTGCCAGCAGCCCCCAGGTAGGGGGGGACGGCGGCTACACCTTC.

The chain links TRBV27 to TRBJ1-3; D remains ambiguous. The CDR3 length is 15 residues. The germline V gene encodes CDR1 MNHEY and CDR2 SMNVEV (reference sequence). V shed 6 bases and J shed 0 bases, with 12 bases lying between them. The CDR3 sequence: CASRNFKGSGNTIYF. The CDR3, as DNA: TGTGCCAGCAGGAACTTCAAGGGCTCTGGAAACACCATATATTTT.

The rearrangement uses TRBV7-9 and TRBJ2-1; tentative D call: TRBD1 (6 bases). This CDR3 comprises 14 residues. The V and J ends lost 1 base and 7 bases respectively, with 11 bases between them. In germline, CDR1 is SEHNR, CDR2 FQNEAQ (reference sequence). The CDR3 nucleotides read TGTGCCAGCAGCTTAGGACAGGCGAGAAATGAGCAGTTCTTC. This encodes CASSLGQARNEQFF.

The chain combines TRBV7-2 with TRBJ1-1; 9 nucleotides match TRBD1. V was clipped by 1 base and J by 11 bases; unmatched bases: 5. In germline, CDR1 is SGHTA, CDR2 FQGNSA. The CDR3 extends over 13 amino acids. CDR3 DNA: TGTGCCAGCAGCTTAGTTGGGACAGGGTCTGCTTTCTTT. It yields the protein CASSLVGTGSAFF.

This clone has just one count. The chain combines TRBV15 with TRBJ2-3, with 10 bases that match TRBD2. This CDR3 spans 15 amino acids. Trimming cost V 6 bases and J 9 bases; bases outside gene matches: 12. Germline V CDR1 and CDR2: LNHNV, YYDKDF (reference sequence). The CDR3 protein is CATRLSGGLGGTQYF. The CDR3 coding sequence is TGTGCCACCAGACTTAGCGGGGGGCTTGGGGGAACGCAGTATTTT.

This chain links TRBV7-6 with TRBJ2-2; TRBD1 aligns across 12 bases. The ends lost 5 bases at V and 4 bases at J; junction bases unmatched: 8. CDR3 length: 17 amino acids. The V gene's germline CDR1 is SGHVS and CDR2 FNYEAQ. CDR3 sequence reads: CASSTGQGAQGTGELFF. The CDR3 DNA follows: TGTGCCAGCAGCACGGGACAGGGGGCGCAGGGCACCGGGGAGCTGTTTTTT.

The gene calls are TRBV2 and TRBJ1-1; D is perhaps TRBD1 (5 bases). The germline V gene has CDR1 SNHLY and CDR2 FYNNEI. V was cut by 6 bases and J by 1 base, with 12 bases left in between. This CDR3 is 14 amino acids long. The CDR3 loop is CASRSNQGNTEAFF. CDR3 bases: TGTGCCAGCAGGTCAAACCAGGGGAACACTGAAGCTTTCTTT.

The genes are TRBV2 and TRBJ2-7; D is possibly TRBD2 (6 bases). The V gene lost 8 bases and the J gene lost 2 bases, with 19 bases spanning the gap. This CDR3 comprises 15 residues. Germline V gene data show CDR1 as SNHLY and CDR2 as FYNNEI. The CDR3 nucleotides read TGTGCCAGCTGGGGCCGTCTAGCGAACACCTACGAGCAGTACTTC. Its protein product is CASWGRLANTYEQYF.

This chain's CDR3 is CASSYWTANTEAFF. The CDR3 region has the DNA TGTGCCAGCAGCTATTGGACCGCGAACACTGAAGCTTTCTTT. The genes are TRBV7-2 and TRBJ1-1; D ambiguous. Germline V lookup: CDR1 SGHTA, CDR2 FQGNSA. This CDR3 contains 14 residues. The V end lost 4 bases, the J end lost 1 base, and 10 bases lay between the germline ends.

The rearrangement joins TRBV5-1 to TRBJ2-5; 9 bases line up with TRBD1. Unmatched junction bases numbered 8, after V lost 4 bases and J lost 4 bases. Looked up from germline, CDR1 is SGHRS and CDR2 is YFSETQ. CDR3 length equals 15 residues. DNA for the CDR3: TGCGCCAGCAGCCAGGGACAGGGCTTGGGAGAGACCCAGTACTTC. This translates into CASSQGQGLGETQYF.

The gene calls are TRBV5-1 and TRBJ2-2; D is unclear. From germline, CDR1 is SGHRS and CDR2 YFSETQ. This CDR3 spans 15 amino acids. The V end lost 0 bases, the J end lost 2 bases, and 8 bases lay between the germline ends. This CDR3 reads CASSLASVNTGELFF. The CDR3 DNA sequence: TGCGCCAGCAGCTTGGCGTCAGTTAACACCGGGGAGCTGTTTTTT.

The J gene is TRBJ1-1, the V gene TRBV12-3 or TRBV12-4, with 8 bases that match TRBD1. The CDR3 sequence is 13 residues long. Losses at the gene ends were 6 bases for V and 3 bases for J; bases not matched to a gene: 3. The CDR3 coding sequence is TGTGCCAGCAGCCTACAGGGGGACACTGAAGCTTTCTTT. Translated: CASSLQGDTEAFF.

The gene calls are TRBV28 and TRBJ2-7; D is perhaps TRBD2 (6 bases). The CDR3 covers 14 residues. V was clipped by 6 bases and J by 4 bases, with 16 bases between them. Germline CDR1 MDHEN, CDR2 SYDVKM. The CDR3 sequence: CASRRAEGPYEQYF. The CDR3 DNA reads as TGTGCCAGCAGGCGAGCGGAGGGGCCATACGAGCAGTACTTC. Full variable domain (missing parts from reference TRBV28 and TRBJ2-7): DVKVTQSSRYLVKRTGEKVFLECVQDMDHENMFWYRQDPGLGLRLIYFSYDVKMKEKGDIPEGYSVSREKKERFSLILESASTNQTSMYLCASRRAEGPYEQYFGPGTRLTVT.

The V call is TRBV30, the J call TRBJ2-3; the match to TRBD2 covers 8 bases. Trimming removed 4 bases from V and 3 bases from J; junction bases left unmatched: 9. Germline CDR1 and CDR2: GTSNPN and SVGIG (reference sequence). The CDR3 is 15 amino acids. The CDR3 nucleotides are TGTGCCTGGACCCAACTAGCGGAGGGGACAGATACGCAGTATTTT. As protein: CAWTQLAEGTDTQYF.

The chain recombines TRBV5-1 with TRBJ2-3, with 8 bases aligning to TRBD2. Germline V gives CDR1 SGHRS, CDR2 YFSETQ. V lost 3 bases, J lost 0 bases, and 6 bases stayed unmatched. The CDR3 contains 16 residues. The DNA for the CDR3 is TGCGCCAGCAGCTCCCCGGGGGGGCCGAGCACAGATACGCAGTATTTT. Its translation is CASSSPGGPSTDTQYF.

This clone was counted a single time. The chain uses TRBV7-9 and TRBJ2-7; TRBD1 matches 7 bases. Per the germline V gene, CDR1 is SEHNR and CDR2 is FQNEAQ (reference sequence). This CDR3 has 15 amino acids. V gave up 1 base and J gave up 2 bases; unmatched junction bases: 5. Written as DNA, the CDR3 is TGTGCCAGCAGCTTAGAACAGGGGACCCCCTACGAGCAGTACTTC. Its protein product is CASSLEQGTPYEQYF.

This chain connects TRBV15 to TRBJ1-5; D is uncertain. V lost 1 base to trimming and J lost 4 bases, with 11 bases between them. The CDR3 runs 15 residues. From germline, CDR1 is LNHNV and CDR2 YYDKDF (reference sequence). The DNA for the CDR3 is TGTGCCACCAGCAGAGGCAGTAATCTTAATCAGCCCCAGCATTTT. This translates into CATSRGSNLNQPQHF.

This clone was observed once. The chain employs TRBV5-4 and TRBJ1-1; a weak D match, TRBD1 (5 bases). V lost 0 bases, J lost 8 bases, and 17 bases lay in between. This CDR3 is built from 15 residues. Germline V lookup: CDR1 SGHNT, CDR2 YYREEE (reference sequence). CDR3 in DNA: TGTGCCAGCAGCTTGGCGGGACGCGGGGCGGCCGAAGCTTTCTTT. This sequence encodes CASSLAGRGAAEAFF.